A selection of T cell receptor beta chains follows, all from one sample in a study of blood T cell repertoires in COVID-19. The repertoire was sequenced with immunoSEQ multiplex PCR; TCRdb's copy has only in-frame clones and lacks some. In the table there are about 130,000 clones, about 85% of which are singletons. Source material: peripheral blood. The source of these receptors is a man aged 65 to 79 with acute or convalescent COVID-19. CDR3s include the opening cysteine and the closing phenylalanine or tryptophan. The D gene is left open where the match is weak. Clone size is shown for a subset of rows, as once, few, many or a class of expanded clone.

J gene | V gene | clone size | D gene | CDR3 protein | CDR3 DNA
TRBJ2-2 | TRBV5-1 | NA | NA | CASSLAASGWGAGELFF | TGCGCCAGCAGCTTGGCAGCGAGCGGGTGGGGCGCCGGGGAGCTGTTTTTT
TRBJ2-1 | TRBV25-1 | once | TRBD1 | CASSEFGANRGSYNEQFF | TGTGCCAGCAGTGAATTTGGGGCCAACAGGGGATCCTACAATGAGCAGTTCTTC
TRBJ1-1 | TRBV5-1 | NA | TRBD1 | CASSPDRGTEAFF | TGCGCCAGCTCCCCGGACAGGGGCACTGAAGCTTTCTTT
TRBJ2-3 | TRBV5-6 | once | TRBD2 | CASSRDSGGNTDTQYF | TGTGCCAGCAGCCGAGATAGCGGGGGAAACACAGATACGCAGTATTTT
TRBJ2-1 | TRBV5-1 | NA | TRBD2 | CASSLGLAGPYNEQFF | TGCGCCAGCAGCTTGGGACTAGCGGGGCCCTACAATGAGCAGTTCTTC
TRBJ2-7 | TRBV27 | NA | TRBD1 | CASSLSGTVSSYEQYF | TGTGCCAGCAGTTTATCTGGGACAGTGAGCTCCTACGAGCAGTACTTC
TRBJ2-4 | TRBV19 | NA | NA | CASSGSGSGSIQYF | TGTGCCAGTAGTGGGTCGGGTTCGGGGAGCATTCAGTACTTC
TRBJ1-2 | TRBV19 | NA | NA | CASSIGQGFGYTF | TGTGCCAGTAGTATAGGCCAGGGGTTTGGCTACACCTTC
TRBJ2-7 | TRBV18 | NA | NA | CASSPLVGEQYF | TGTGCCAGCTCACCTCTAGTAGGCGAGCAGTACTTC
TRBJ1-2 | TRBV6-5 | few | TRBD1 | CASQGAAGYGYTF | TGTGCCAGTCAGGGGGCGGCCGGCTATGGCTACACCTTC
TRBJ2-5 | TRBV10-3 | NA | NA | CAISESLRVTQYF | TGTGCCATCAGTGAGTCGCTCAGGGTAACCCAGTACTTC
TRBJ1-5 | TRBV23-1 | few | NA | CASSHPIGGPQPQHF | TGCGCCAGCAGTCACCCGATAGGGGGACCTCAGCCCCAGCATTTT
TRBJ1-1 | TRBV12-3/TRBV12-4 | NA | NA | CATQGTAEAFF | TGTGCCACCCAGGGAACGGCTGAAGCTTTCTTT
TRBJ2-1 | TRBV4-2 | NA | TRBD2 | CASSLRSAGGYEQFF | TGTGCCAGCAGCCTACGGAGCGCCGGGGGGTATGAGCAGTTCTTC
TRBJ2-7 | TRBV3-1/TRBV3-2 | NA | NA | CASSPDRGWYEQYF | TGTGCCAGCAGCCCAGACAGAGGGTGGTACGAGCAGTACTTC
TRBJ1-5 | TRBV21-1 | once | NA | CAGSSKVCPVESGTGRQPQHF | TGTGCCGGCAGCAGCAAAGTTTGTCCCGTGGAATCCGGGACAGGACGTCAGCCCCAGCATTTT
TRBJ2-1 | TRBV5-1 | NA | TRBD2 | CASSVGLAGDTYNEQFF | TGCGCCAGCAGCGTGGGACTAGCGGGCGATACCTACAATGAGCAGTTCTTC
TRBJ2-4 | TRBV6-1 | NA | NA | CASSEIRGLAKNIQYF | TGTGCCAGCAGTGAAATCAGAGGCCTAGCCAAAAACATTCAGTACTTC
TRBJ1-2 | TRBV10-3 | NA | NA | CAISELQGNYGYTF | TGTGCCATCAGTGAGCTACAGGGAAACTATGGCTACACCTTC